The entry that follows covers one TCR beta chain sequence. The data belong to a study of cytomegalovirus exposure and HLA in healthy donors. V lost 1 base and J lost 6; bases outside the gene matches: 9. Per the germline V gene, CDR1 is MGHRA and CDR2 is YSYEKL. This CDR3 has 15 residues. Primers: 60 Vbeta forward and 13 Jbeta reverse. Profiled with immunoSEQ multiplex PCR; TCRdb holds only in-frame clones, not every one. The sample shows more than 90,000 clones, 78% of them seen only once. This chain links TRBV4-1 with TRBJ2-7; 7 bases agree with TRBD2. This receptor was obtained from a woman aged 40 to 50 in good health and CMV-seronegative. The specimen was PBMCs. This chain's CDR3 is CASSQVLAFLGEQYF. The CDR3 nucleotides read TGCGCCAGCAGCCAAGTACTAGCGTTCCTGGGCGAGCAGTACTTC.